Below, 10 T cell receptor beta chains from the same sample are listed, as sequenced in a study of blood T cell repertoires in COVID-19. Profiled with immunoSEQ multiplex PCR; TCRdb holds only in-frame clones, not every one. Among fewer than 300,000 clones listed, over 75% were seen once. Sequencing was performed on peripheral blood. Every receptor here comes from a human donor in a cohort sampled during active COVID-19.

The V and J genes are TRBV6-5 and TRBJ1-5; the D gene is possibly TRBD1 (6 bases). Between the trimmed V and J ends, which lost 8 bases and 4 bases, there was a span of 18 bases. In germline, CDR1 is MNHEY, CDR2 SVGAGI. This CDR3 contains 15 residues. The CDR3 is CASGRGQLPNQPQHF. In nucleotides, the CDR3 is TGTGCCAGCGGAAGAGGACAGTTACCTAATCAGCCCCAGCATTTT.

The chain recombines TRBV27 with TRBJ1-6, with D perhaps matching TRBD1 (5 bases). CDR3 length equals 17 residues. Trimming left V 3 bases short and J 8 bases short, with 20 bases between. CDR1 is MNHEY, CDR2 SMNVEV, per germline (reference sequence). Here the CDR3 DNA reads TGTGCCAGCAGTTTCTCGAATAACAGGAGATCCGATTCACCCCTCCACTTT. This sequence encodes CASSFSNNRRSDSPLHF.

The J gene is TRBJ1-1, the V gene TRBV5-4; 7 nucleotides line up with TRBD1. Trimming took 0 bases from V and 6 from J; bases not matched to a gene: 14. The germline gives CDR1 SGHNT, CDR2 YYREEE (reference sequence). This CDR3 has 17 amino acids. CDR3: CASSLGAGGNLGAEAFF. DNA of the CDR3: TGTGCCAGCAGCTTGGGGGCAGGGGGAAATCTGGGGGCTGAAGCTTTCTTT.

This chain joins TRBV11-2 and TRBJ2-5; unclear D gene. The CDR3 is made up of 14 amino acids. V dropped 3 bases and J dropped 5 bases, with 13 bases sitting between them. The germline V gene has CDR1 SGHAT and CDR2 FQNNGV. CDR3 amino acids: CASSFFSSKETQYF. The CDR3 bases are TGTGCCAGCAGCTTCTTTTCTTCTAAGGAGACCCAGTACTTC.

The CDR3: CASSWTGANTEAFF. DNA for the CDR3: TGTGCCAGCAGTTGGACAGGAGCGAACACTGAAGCTTTCTTT. The J gene is TRBJ1-1, the V gene TRBV6-2 or TRBV6-3, with 7 positions matching TRBD1. CDR3 length equals 14 residues. V gave up 4 bases and J gave up 1 base; unmatched junction bases: 3. Looked up from germline, CDR1 is MNHEY and CDR2 is SVGEGT.

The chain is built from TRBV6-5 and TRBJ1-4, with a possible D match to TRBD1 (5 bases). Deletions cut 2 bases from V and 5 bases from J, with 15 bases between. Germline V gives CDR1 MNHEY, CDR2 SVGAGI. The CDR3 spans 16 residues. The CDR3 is CASSYGHSAMNEKLFF. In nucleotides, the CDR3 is TGTGCCAGCAGTTACGGACACTCGGCAATGAATGAAAAACTGTTTTTT.

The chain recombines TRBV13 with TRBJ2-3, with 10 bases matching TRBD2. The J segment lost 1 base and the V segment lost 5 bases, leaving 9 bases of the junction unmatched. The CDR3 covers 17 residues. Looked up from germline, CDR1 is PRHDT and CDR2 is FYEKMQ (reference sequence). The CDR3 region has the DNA TGTGCCAGCAGCCCCCAGGTGCTAGCGGGAGGCACAGATACGCAGTATTTT. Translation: CASSPQVLAGGTDTQYF.

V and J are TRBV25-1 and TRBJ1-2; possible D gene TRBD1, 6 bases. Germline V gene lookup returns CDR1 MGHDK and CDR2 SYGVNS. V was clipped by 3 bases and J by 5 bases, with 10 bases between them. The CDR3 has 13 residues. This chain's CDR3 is CASSDRDNYGYTF. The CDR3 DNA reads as TGTGCCAGCAGTGACCGGGACAATTATGGCTACACCTTC.

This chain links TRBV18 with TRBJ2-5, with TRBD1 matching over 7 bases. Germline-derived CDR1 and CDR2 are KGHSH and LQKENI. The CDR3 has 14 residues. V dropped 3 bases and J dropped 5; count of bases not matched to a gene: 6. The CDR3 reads CASSPQGQRETQYF. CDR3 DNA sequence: TGTGCCAGCTCACCCCAGGGACAGAGGGAGACCCAGTACTTC.

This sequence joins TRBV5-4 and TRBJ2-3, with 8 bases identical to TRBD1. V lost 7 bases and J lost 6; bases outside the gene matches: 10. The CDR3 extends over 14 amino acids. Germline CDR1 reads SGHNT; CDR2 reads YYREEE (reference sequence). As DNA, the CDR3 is TGTGCCAGCCCGGGGGCAGGGGGCCCGGATACGCAGTATTTT. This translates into CASPGAGGPDTQYF.